Below, 11 T cell receptor beta chains from the same sample are listed, as sequenced in a study of CD8 T cells in ankylosing spondylitis. Notes on the study in general: A motif in TCR beta, a set of eight or nine highly homologous variants, appeared characteristic of ankylosing spondylitis blood.

One entry per CDR3 protein, called by TCRdb with MiXCR from the 5' RACE reads. The sample records fewer than 400,000 distinct CDR3 sequences, around 8% being singletons. Their cognate antigens are unknown. The specimen was blood, either unsorted or a sorted T cell fraction (not recorded which). The receptors were gathered from a male donor with ankylosing spondylitis.

This clonotype was seen repeatedly, ten times or more. The chain couples TRBV12-3 or TRBV12-4 to TRBJ2-1, with D possibly being TRBD1 (6 bases). V was shortened by 6 bases and J by 6 bases, with 15 bases between the two germline ends. There are 14 residues in the CDR3. Written as DNA, the CDR3 is TGTGCCAGCAGCCAGGGGCCCTCGGGCAATGAGCAGTTCTTC. Amino acid sequence: CASSQGPSGNEQFF.

The V call is TRBV5-1, the J call TRBJ2-5; 11 bases agree with TRBD2. This CDR3 has 19 amino acids. The germline V gene has CDR1 SGHRS and CDR2 YFSETQ. Germline trimming cut 7 bases from V and 5 bases from J; bases unmatched to any gene: 22. The CDR3 DNA follows: TGCGCCAGCGGGGGACCTCCGGGACTAGCGGAACCTAGGGGGGAGACCCAGTACTTC. As protein: CASGGPPGLAEPRGETQYF.

V and J are TRBV6-2 or TRBV6-3 and TRBJ2-7; D gene uncertain. The CDR3 extends over 14 amino acids. Germline V gives CDR1 MNHEY, CDR2 SVGEGT. Deletions cut 2 bases from V and 3 bases from J, with 11 bases between. The DNA for the CDR3 is TGTGCCAGCAGTTACCACGACCGAGTCTACGAGCAGTACTTC. Protein: CASSYHDRVYEQYF.

This clonotype turned up a few times. The V call is TRBV28, the J call TRBJ2-7, with D tentatively TRBD1 (7 bases). Trimming cost V 3 bases and J 1 base, with 19 bases left between them. CDR3 size: 17 residues. In germline, CDR1 is MDHEN, CDR2 SYDVKM. CDR3 sequence (DNA): TGTGCCAGCAGTTTGGGGGACTGGACAGGTGGGTCCTACGAGCAGTACTTC. The encoded protein is CASSLGDWTGGSYEQYF. Based on the CDR3 plus reference TRBV28 and TRBJ2-7, the full variable domain is DVKVTQSSRYLVKRTGEKVFLECVQDMDHENMFWYRQDPGLGLRLIYFSYDVKMKEKGDIPEGYSVSREKKERFSLILESASTNQTSMYLCASSLGDWTGGSYEQYFGPGTRLTVT.

This chain joins TRBV29-1 and TRBJ2-1; D is ambiguous. CDR1 is SQVTM, CDR2 ANQGSEA, per germline. The CDR3 runs 11 residues. With 4 bases removed from V and 3 bases from J, the gap between germline ends came to 4 bases. CDR3 nucleotide sequence: TGCAGCGTTGCGAACTACAATGAGCAGTTCTTC. This translates into CSVANYNEQFF.

A few counts support this clonotype. This chain uses TRBV4-3 with TRBJ2-7; D is possibly TRBD2 (6 bases). Trimming took off 1 base at V and 3 bases at J, with 13 bases between the two ends. The CDR3 covers 15 residues. Germline V gives CDR1 LGHNA, CDR2 YSLEER. The CDR3 sequence is CASSQVPGEVYEQYF. CDR3 coding DNA: TGCGCCAGCAGCCAAGTCCCGGGAGAGGTCTACGAGCAGTACTTC.

This clonotype occurred a few times. The V and J genes are TRBV6-1 and TRBJ2-3; 7 bases agree with TRBD2. With 6 bases clipped from V and 4 bases from J, the junction kept 4 bases outside the gene matches. CDR3 length: 13 amino acids. Germline-derived CDR1 and CDR2 are MNHNS and SASEGT. The CDR3 nucleotides read TGTGCCAGCAGCCAGCGGGACCCAGATACGCAGTATTTT. Translation: CASSQRDPDTQYF.

This clonotype was recorded at least ten times. This chain connects TRBV15 to TRBJ1-5, with TRBD1 matching 7 bases. The CDR3 has 17 amino acids. Germline CDR1 LNHNV, CDR2 YYDKDF (reference sequence). Trimming removed 5 bases from V and 5 bases from J; junction bases left unmatched: 15. In nucleotides, the CDR3 is TGTGCCACCAGCGAAAATACAGGGGCCGTAGTGGATCAGCCCCAGCATTTT. Translated: CATSENTGAVVDQPQHF.

This clonotype was observed a handful of times. This chain uses TRBV6-1 with TRBJ2-2, with 8 bases fitting TRBD2. Trimming cost V 6 bases and J 6 bases; bases outside gene matches: 9. The CDR3 covers 15 residues. Germline-derived CDR1 and CDR2 are MNHNS and SASEGT. Written as DNA, the CDR3 is TGTGCCAGCAGATCGGGACTAGTCAGGGCCGGGGAGCTGTTTTTT. This codes for CASRSGLVRAGELFF.

In its sample, this clonotype was seen a few times. J is TRBJ2-1 and V is TRBV7-2; 7 nucleotides align to TRBD2. The germline V gene has CDR1 SGHTA and CDR2 FQGNSA. This CDR3 is built from 15 residues. J was trimmed by 9 bases and V by 5 bases; bases with no gene match: 13. The CDR3 DNA reads TGTGCCAGCAGCACCAGCGGGACGCGTTCGGTTGAGCAGTTCTTC. The encoded protein is CASSTSGTRSVEQFF.

This clonotype was observed a handful of times. V is TRBV7-9 and J is TRBJ2-7; D is perhaps TRBD1 (6 bases). Looked up from germline, CDR1 is SEHNR and CDR2 is FQNEAQ (reference sequence). Trimming cost V 8 bases and J 3 bases, with 14 bases left between them. There are 13 residues in the CDR3. The CDR3 is CASGLQGSYEQYF. DNA for the CDR3: TGTGCCAGCGGGTTACAGGGCAGCTACGAGCAGTACTTC.